These 17 T cell receptor beta chains share one sample of origin, sequenced in a study of Ad26.COV2.S vaccination and SARS-CoV-2 variants. Using immunoSEQ multiplex PCR, the repertoire was profiled, and TCRdb retains in-frame clones only, with some absent. The sample yields 300,000 to 500,000 clones, 75% to 90% seen once. Treatment: 15 to 20 received Ad26.COV2.S at low or high dose, single or two shots; about 5 received placebo; per-sample allocation not given. Repertoires come from day 63 after the first vaccine or placebo injection. The specimen comprised peripheral blood, sampled in a trial of Ad26.COV2.S vaccine versus placebo. These TCRs come from a person aged 18 to 59 who received the Ad26.COV2.S COVID-19 vaccine or a placebo.

The gene calls are TRBV28 and TRBJ1-2; 11 bases are shared with TRBD1. The trim removed 5 bases at V and 4 bases at J, leaving 6 bases unmatched. Germline CDR1 reads MDHEN; CDR2 reads SYDVKM. The CDR3 has 15 amino acids. CDR3 region: CASSTRDRGGYGYTF. The CDR3 nucleotides read TGTGCCAGCAGTACAAGGGACAGGGGGGGCTATGGCTACACCTTC.

This sequence joins TRBV7-9 and TRBJ1-5; D is ambiguous. CDR1 and CDR2 from the germline V gene are SEHNR and FQNEAQ (reference sequence). This CDR3 spans 15 amino acids. Trimming removed 4 bases from V and 2 bases from J, with 12 bases in between. For the CDR3, the DNA is TGTGCCAGCAGCTCAAACAGTCTTGGCAATCAGCCCCAGCATTTT. Amino acid sequence: CASSSNSLGNQPQHF.

The chain is built from TRBV25-1 and TRBJ2-5, with TRBD1 identical over 9 bases. This CDR3 has 16 residues. After removal of 5 bases from V and 1 base from J, the junction contained 8 bases not matched to a gene. The V gene's germline CDR1 is MGHDK and CDR2 SYGVNS. DNA for the CDR3: TGTGCCAGCAGTTACCTGACAGGGGGGCGCCAAGAGACCCAGTACTTC. As protein: CASSYLTGGRQETQYF.

The rearrangement joins TRBV5-1 to TRBJ2-1, with TRBD2 matching over 7 bases. V shed 5 bases and J 4 bases; nucleotides not matched to a gene: 12. The CDR3 covers 16 residues. Germline V gene lookup returns CDR1 SGHRS and CDR2 YFSETQ. The CDR3: CASRPSGPRSYNEQFF. In DNA form, the CDR3 reads TGCGCCAGCAGACCTAGCGGCCCCCGGTCTTACAATGAGCAGTTCTTC.

The rearrangement joins TRBV10-3 to TRBJ1-6, with a possible D match to TRBD1 (6 bases). CDR1 and CDR2 (germline): ENHRY, SYGVKD. Deletions cut 6 bases from V and 7 bases from J, with 7 bases between. CDR3 length: 12 residues. CDR3: CAISQGNSPLHF. CDR3 nucleotides: TGTGCCATCAGCCAGGGGAATTCACCCCTCCACTTT.

The V and J genes are TRBV4-2 and TRBJ2-3; 12 positions match TRBD2. Losses at the gene ends were 1 base for V and 9 bases for J; bases not matched to a gene: 5. This CDR3 contains 15 residues. Germline values: CDR1 LGHNA, CDR2 YNFKEQ. The CDR3 reads CASSQGPSGGGTQYF. CDR3 in DNA: TGTGCCAGCAGCCAAGGACCTAGCGGGGGGGGAACGCAGTATTTT.

This sequence joins TRBV2 and TRBJ2-5, with 9 bases matching TRBD2. This CDR3 region has 17 residues. V gave up 2 bases and J gave up 3 bases; unmatched junction bases: 10. Looked up from germline, CDR1 is SNHLY and CDR2 is FYNNEI. CDR3: CASSEIGAGGPKETQYF. The CDR3 DNA is TGTGCCAGCAGTGAAATTGGTGCGGGGGGGCCGAAAGAGACCCAGTACTTC.

This chain joins TRBV19 and TRBJ1-4; maybe TRBD1 (5 bases). The CDR3 is made up of 13 amino acids. The V gene lost 5 bases and the J gene lost 7 bases, with 11 bases spanning the gap. CDR1 is LNHDA and CDR2 is SQIVND in the germline V gene (reference sequence). The CDR3 region has the DNA TGTGCCAGTAGTGGGACGGAGCTTGAAAAACTGTTTTTT. Amino acid sequence: CASSGTELEKLFF.

The CDR3 region has the DNA TGCGCCAGCAGCTCGGAGGGAGAGACCCAGTACTTC. It yields the protein CASSSEGETQYF. The gene calls are TRBV5-1 and TRBJ2-5; maybe TRBD2 (6 bases). Germline CDR1 and CDR2: SGHRS and YFSETQ. CDR3 length: 12 amino acids. V was trimmed by 3 bases and J by 4 bases, leaving 7 bases between them.

The rearrangement uses TRBV7-6 and TRBJ2-7; 10 nucleotides match TRBD1. CDR1 and CDR2 (germline): SGHVS, FNYEAQ. The CDR3 has 15 residues. Trimming removed 2 bases from V and 5 bases from J; junction bases left unmatched: 6. CDR3 loop: CASSLWGTGDDEQYF. Written as DNA, the CDR3 is TGTGCCAGCAGCTTATGGGGGACAGGGGACGACGAGCAGTACTTC.

V and J are TRBV10-2 and TRBJ2-2, with TRBD2 matching 10 bases. The CDR3 length is 14 residues. V was clipped by 9 bases and J by 4 bases; unmatched bases: 5. The germline CDR1 and CDR2 sequences are WSHSY and SAAADI. Here the CDR3 reads CASTSGGATGELFF. The CDR3 nucleotides are TGCGCCAGTACAAGCGGGGGGGCCACCGGGGAGCTGTTTTTT.

The chain is built from TRBV3-1 (or the pseudogene TRBV3-2) and TRBJ2-1; 7 bases line up with TRBD1. From germline, CDR1 is LGHDT and CDR2 YNNKEL (reference sequence). V shed 1 base, J shed 3 bases, and the junction held 6 bases outside the gene matches. The CDR3 runs 16 residues. The CDR3: CASSQGRDSHYNEQFF. CDR3 sequence (DNA): TGTGCCAGCAGCCAAGGTAGGGACAGTCACTACAATGAGCAGTTCTTC.

The chain links TRBV4-1 to TRBJ1-1; TRBD1 agrees at 9 bases. The CDR3 contains 17 residues. J was trimmed by 4 bases and V by 2 bases; bases with no gene match: 11. Germline values: CDR1 MGHRA, CDR2 YSYEKL. The CDR3 region has the DNA TGCGCCAGCAGCCAACAAGTACACAGGGGGCTTATCACTGAAGCTTTCTTT. Its protein is CASSQQVHRGLITEAFF.

The chain uses TRBV6-2 or TRBV6-3 and TRBJ2-2; D is perhaps TRBD2 (5 bases). Deletions cut 4 bases from V and 5 bases from J, with 5 bases between. The CDR3 has 12 residues. Germline V gene data show CDR1 as MNHEY and CDR2 as SVGEGT. CDR3: CASSLATGELFF. The CDR3 DNA sequence: TGTGCCAGCAGTTTAGCGACCGGGGAGCTGTTTTTT.

This chain joins TRBV5-1 and TRBJ1-2; the match to TRBD1 covers 7 bases. The CDR3 is 15 residues long. The germline gives CDR1 SGHRS, CDR2 YFSETQ. V lost 0 bases, J lost 4 bases, and 6 bases stayed unmatched. CDR3 nucleotide sequence: TGCGCCAGCAGCTTGGCGGAGGGGGCGAGCTATGGCTACACCTTC. Translating it yields CASSLAEGASYGYTF.

The chain is built from TRBV5-5 and TRBJ1-1, with D possibly TRBD1 on 5 matching bases. The V and J ends lost 1 base and 6 bases respectively, with 7 bases between them. The CDR3 has 12 amino acids. The V gene's germline CDR1 is SGHKS and CDR2 YYEKEE (reference sequence). The CDR3, as DNA: TGTGCCAGCAGCTTGTGGGACTCTGAAGCTTTCTTT. Translation: CASSLWDSEAFF.

The chain recombines TRBV19 with TRBJ2-5, with D perhaps matching TRBD1 or TRBD2 (5 bases each). Between the trimmed V and J ends, which lost 3 bases and 5 bases, there was a span of 10 bases. Germline V gene lookup returns CDR1 LNHDA and CDR2 SQIVND (reference sequence). The CDR3 runs 13 residues. DNA for the CDR3: TGTGCCAGTAGTATCGGGGCTACCGAGACCCAGTACTTC. Its protein is CASSIGATETQYF.